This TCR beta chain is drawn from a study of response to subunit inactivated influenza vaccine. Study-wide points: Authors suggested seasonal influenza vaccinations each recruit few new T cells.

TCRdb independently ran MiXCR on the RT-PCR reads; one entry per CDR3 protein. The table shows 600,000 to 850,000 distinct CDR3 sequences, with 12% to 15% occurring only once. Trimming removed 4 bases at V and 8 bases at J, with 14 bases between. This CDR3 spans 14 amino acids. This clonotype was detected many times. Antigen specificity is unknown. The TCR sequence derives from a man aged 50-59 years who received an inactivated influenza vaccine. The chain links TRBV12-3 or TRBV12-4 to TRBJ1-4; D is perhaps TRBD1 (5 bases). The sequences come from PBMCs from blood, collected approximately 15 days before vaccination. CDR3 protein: CASSSGGVGEKLFF. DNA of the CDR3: TGTGCCAGCAGTTCCGGGGGGGTAGGGGAAAAACTGTTTTTT.